A single TCR beta chain is shown here with its context. The antigen is unknown. The data stem from a study of cytomegalovirus exposure and HLA in healthy donors. Study findings and constraints: Certain sequence variants were highly shared and formed a cluster, and this cluster was likely a sequencing artifact.

The CDR3 runs to 15 residues. V lost 5 bases to trimming and J lost 0 bases; unmatched junction nucleotides: 3. The germline V gene has CDR1 SNHLY and CDR2 FYNNEI. The PCR contained 60 Vbeta and 13 Jbeta primers. The repertoire was sequenced with immunoSEQ multiplex PCR; TCRdb's copy has only in-frame clones and lacks some. The table has roughly 120,000 clones, roughly four fifths seen once; the top ten hold more than 15%. This TCR was sampled from a man aged 45-65 years in good health and CMV-seropositive. The chain links TRBV2 to TRBJ2-3, with 9 bases that match TRBD1. The sample consisted of PBMCs. The CDR3 sequence: CASSKQGASTDTQYF. In DNA, the CDR3 is TGTGCCAGCAGTAAACAGGGGGCGAGCACAGATACGCAGTATTTT.